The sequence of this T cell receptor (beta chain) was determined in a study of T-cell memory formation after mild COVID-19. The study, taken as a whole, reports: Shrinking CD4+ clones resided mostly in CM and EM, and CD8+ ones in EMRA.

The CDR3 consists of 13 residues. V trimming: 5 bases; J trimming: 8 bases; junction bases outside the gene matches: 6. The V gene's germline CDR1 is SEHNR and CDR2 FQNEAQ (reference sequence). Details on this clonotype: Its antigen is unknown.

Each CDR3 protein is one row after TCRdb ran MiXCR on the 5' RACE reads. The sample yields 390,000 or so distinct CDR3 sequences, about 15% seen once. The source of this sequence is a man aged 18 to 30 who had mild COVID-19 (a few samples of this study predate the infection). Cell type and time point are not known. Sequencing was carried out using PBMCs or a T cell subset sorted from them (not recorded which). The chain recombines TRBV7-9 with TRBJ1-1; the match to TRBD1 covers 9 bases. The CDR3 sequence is CASSTPGTGEAFF. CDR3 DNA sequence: TGTGCCAGCAGCACTCCCGGGACAGGGGAAGCTTTCTTT.